The 30 T cell receptor beta chains in this list originate from one sample, sequenced in a study of vaccination and CD4 T cells after COVID-19. Cultured CD4+ T-cell DNA underwent Oncomine TCR Beta short-read sequencing. One entry per CDR3 protein results from TCRdb running MiXCR on the PCR reads. This sample has more than 15,000 distinct CDR3 sequences; roughly two fifths occur once, and the top ten carry around 8.5%. Their antigens remain unidentified. The treatment: roughly ten-day PBMC culture with coronavirus spike peptide pools or control peptides (ViraFEST assay). Sequenced here: CD4+ T cells from blood, cultured in vitro, sampled after SARS-CoV-2 vaccination. The receptors were sampled from a human donor who had recovered from COVID-19.

V and J are TRBV5-1 and TRBJ1-1; TRBD1 agrees at 12 bases. V gave up 4 bases and J gave up 4 bases; unmatched junction bases: 11. This CDR3 is 17 amino acids long. Germline V gene lookup returns CDR1 SGHRS and CDR2 YFSETQ. Here the CDR3 DNA reads TGCGCCAGCAGCCTTATACCGGGACAGGGGGCTACCACTGAAGCTTTCTTT. Its protein product is CASSLIPGQGATTEAFF. The complete variable domain, with remaining parts taken from reference TRBV5-1 and TRBJ1-1, reads KAGVTQTPRYLIKTRGQQVTLSCSPISGHRSVSWYQQTPGQGLQFLFEYFSETQRNKGNFPGRFSGRQFSNSRSEMNVSTLELGDSALYLCASSLIPGQGATTEAFFGQGTRLTVV.

V is TRBV4-2 and J is TRBJ1-2, with a tentative D call TRBD1 (6 bases). Germline CDR1 reads LGHNA; CDR2 reads YNFKEQ. V gave up 4 bases and J gave up 1 base, with 13 bases separating them. The CDR3 spans 15 residues. DNA of the CDR3: TGTGCCAGCAGCCCACAGGGACTACGTAACTATGGCTACACCTTC. Translation: CASSPQGLRNYGYTF.

Only a few counts were recorded for this clonotype. This sequence joins TRBV6-1 and TRBJ2-2, with a weak D call TRBD2 (6 bases). V was clipped by 9 bases and J by 0 bases, with 23 bases between them. The CDR3 contains 18 residues. The germline V gene encodes CDR1 MNHNS and CDR2 SASEGT. Here the CDR3 reads CASAQRAGPAANTGELFF. The CDR3 DNA reads as TGTGCCAGTGCGCAGCGTGCGGGACCTGCCGCGAACACCGGGGAGCTGTTTTTT.

The chain joins TRBV5-1 to TRBJ2-5; 8 bases agree with TRBD2. CDR3 length: 18 amino acids. CDR1 and CDR2 (germline): SGHRS, YFSETQ. CDR3 residues: CHVKPMRRGEMRQETQYF. The CDR3 DNA follows: TGCCACGTAAAACCTATGCGGCGGGGGGAGATGAGGCAAGAGACCCAGTACTTC.

This clonotype was counted a few times. J is TRBJ2-5 and V is TRBV10-3, with D possibly being TRBD2 (5 bases). The CDR3 sequence is 14 residues long. CDR1 ENHRY and CDR2 SYGVKD come from the germline V gene. The germline V and J ends were trimmed by 0 bases and 1 base, with 6 bases remaining between them. CDR3 bases: TGTGCCATCAGTGAGTCGGGAGTCCAAGAGACCCAGTACTTC. Translating gives CAISESGVQETQYF.

The V call is TRBV25-1, the J call TRBJ2-7; 7 nucleotides line up with TRBD1. Losses at the gene ends were 4 bases for V and 6 bases for J; bases not matched to a gene: 15. The CDR3 consists of 16 residues. The germline CDR1 and CDR2 sequences are MGHDK and SYGVNS. CDR3 amino acids: CASSAPGTEGDGEQYF. In nucleotides, the CDR3 is TGTGCCAGCAGTGCTCCCGGGACAGAGGGCGACGGCGAGCAGTACTTC.

In its sample, this clonotype was seen a few times. The gene calls are TRBV19 and TRBJ1-5; 7 nucleotides align to TRBD1. V was pared by 2 bases and J by 4 bases, with 8 bases of the junction left unmatched. Germline V gives CDR1 LNHDA, CDR2 SQIVND (reference sequence). This CDR3 has 16 residues. CDR3 nucleotide sequence: TGTGCCAGTAGTATAAATACAGGGGCGCCTAATCAGCCCCAGCATTTT. Amino acid sequence: CASSINTGAPNQPQHF. The full variable domain, in which reference TRBV19 and TRBJ1-5 provide the parts outside the CDR3, is DGGITQSPKYLFRKEGQNVTLSCEQNLNHDAMYWYRQDPGQGLRLIYYSQIVNDFQKGDIAEGYSVSREKKESFPLTVTSAQKNPTAFYLCASSINTGAPNQPQHFGDGTRLSIL.

This chain joins TRBV6-5 and TRBJ1-1; 7 bases are a match to TRBD1. CDR1 is MNHEY and CDR2 is SVGAGI in the germline V gene. V dropped 2 bases and J dropped 3; count of bases not matched to a gene: 12. The CDR3 has 17 residues. CDR3 in amino acids: CASSYTGVKKSDTEAFF. The CDR3 region has the DNA TGTGCCAGCAGTTACACAGGGGTAAAAAAATCGGACACTGAAGCTTTCTTT.

The J gene is TRBJ1-1, the V gene TRBV30; D not certain. The CDR3 loop spans 16 amino acids. Germline CDR1 reads GTSNPN; CDR2 reads SVGIG (reference sequence). Trimming shortened V by 0 bases and J by 0 bases, and 14 bases separated the two germline ends. In DNA form, the CDR3 reads TGTGCCTGGAGTGTAGGTAACAGCTACATGAACACTGAAGCTTTCTTT. Protein product: CAWSVGNSYMNTEAFF.

This clonotype was detected only a few times. The rearrangement uses TRBV20-1 and TRBJ1-1; D remains unclear. The germline CDR1 and CDR2 sequences are DFQATT and SNEGSKA (reference sequence). V shed 0 bases and J shed 7 bases, with 12 bases lying between them. CDR3 length: 13 residues. In DNA form, the CDR3 reads TGCAGTGCTAGAGATTGGCAGAGGAATGAAGCTTTCTTT. Translating gives CSARDWQRNEAFF.

This chain uses TRBV6-2 or TRBV6-3 with TRBJ2-1; 10 bases align to TRBD2. This CDR3 comprises 18 residues. The germline gives CDR1 MNHEY, CDR2 SVGEGT. The trim removed 2 bases at V and 12 bases at J, leaving 19 bases unmatched. CDR3: CASSYLLTYWTSGLMQFF. CDR3 nucleotide sequence: TGTGCCAGCAGTTACCTGTTGACCTACTGGACTAGCGGTCTTATGCAGTTCTTC.

The chain employs TRBV30 and TRBJ1-6, with D perhaps TRBD1 (6 bases). Germline V gives CDR1 GTSNPN, CDR2 SVGIG (reference sequence). With 3 bases removed from V and 5 bases from J, the gap between germline ends came to 17 bases. The CDR3 spans 16 residues. The CDR3 DNA reads TGTGCCTGGAGAAGTTCGGGGGCAGGTGATAATTCACCCCTCCACTTT. Its translation is CAWRSSGAGDNSPLHF. Full variable domain (rest looked up from reference TRBV30 and TRBJ1-6): SQTIHQWPATLVQPVGSPLSLECTVEGTSNPNLYWYRQAAGRGLQLLFYSVGIGQISSEVPQNLSASRPQDRQFILSSKKLLLSDSGFYLCAWRSSGAGDNSPLHFGNGTRLTVT.

The gene calls are TRBV7-2 and TRBJ1-4, with a tentative D call TRBD1 (5 bases). The CDR3 has 16 residues. The germline V and J ends were trimmed by 3 bases and 8 bases, with 19 bases remaining between them. The V gene's germline CDR1 is SGHTA and CDR2 FQGNSA. As DNA, the CDR3 is TGTGCCAGCAGCTTGATAAGCGGGCAGGGAGGCGAAAAACTGTTTTTT. This encodes CASSLISGQGGEKLFF. Combining the CDR3 with reference TRBV7-2 and TRBJ1-4 gives the whole variable domain GAGVSQSPSNKVTEKGKDVELRCDPISGHTALYWYRQSLGQGLEFLIYFQGNSAPDKSGLPSDRFSAERTGGSVSTLTIQRTQQEDSAVYLCASSLISGQGGEKLFFGSGTQLSVL.

The chain uses TRBV30 and TRBJ1-2; D is unclear. CDR1 and CDR2 (germline): GTSNPN, SVGIG (reference sequence). The V gene lost 5 bases and the J gene lost 0 bases, with 13 bases spanning the gap. CDR3 length: 14 residues. The CDR3 bases are TGTGCCTGGGGCCGCGGACGGGCTAACTATGGCTACACCTTC. This translates into CAWGRGRANYGYTF. The full variable domain, completed using reference TRBV30 and TRBJ1-2, is SQTIHQWPATLVQPVGSPLSLECTVEGTSNPNLYWYRQAAGRGLQLLFYSVGIGQISSEVPQNLSASRPQDRQFILSSKKLLLSDSGFYLCAWGRGRANYGYTFGSGTRLTVV.

This clonotype was picked up a small number of times. The CDR3 sequence: CASRPAGDQPQHF. CDR3 nucleotides: TGTGCCAGCAGGCCCGCAGGGGATCAGCCCCAGCATTTT. This rearrangement joins TRBV2 to TRBJ1-5, with a weak D call TRBD1 (6 bases). The CDR3 runs 13 residues. Trimming left V 6 bases short and J 5 bases short, with 11 bases between. The V gene's germline CDR1 is SNHLY and CDR2 FYNNEI.

V usage is TRBV19 and J usage is TRBJ1-1; a weak D match, TRBD1 (6 bases). Trimming left V 5 bases short and J 2 bases short, with 15 bases between. This CDR3 spans 15 amino acids. Germline V gives CDR1 LNHDA, CDR2 SQIVND (reference sequence). The CDR3 coding sequence is TGTGCCAGTAGTTCGAGGGGGGGGATAAACACTGAAGCTTTCTTT. Translated: CASSSRGGINTEAFF.

J is TRBJ2-7 and V is TRBV7-2; 7 positions match TRBD2. The germline CDR1 and CDR2 sequences are SGHTA and FQGNSA. The J segment lost 4 bases and the V segment lost 4 bases, leaving 7 bases of the junction unmatched. This CDR3 region has 14 residues. The CDR3 here is CASSSGGSFYEQYF. The CDR3 DNA sequence: TGTGCCAGCAGCTCGGGAGGCTCATTTTACGAGCAGTACTTC.

This clonotype has more than one count but fewer than ten. V gene TRBV6-2 or TRBV6-3 combines with J gene TRBJ1-2; no clear D. The V end was cut by 7 bases, the J end by 4 bases, with 10 bases between. CDR1 is MNHEY, CDR2 SVGEGT, per germline. The CDR3 length is 12 residues. CDR3 amino acids: CASTQSFYGYTF. For the CDR3, the DNA is TGTGCCAGCACACAGTCCTTCTATGGCTACACCTTC.

The chain carries TRBV30 and TRBJ1-2; D possibly corresponds to TRBD1 (6 bases). The CDR3 covers 12 residues. Trimming stripped 4 bases from V and 11 bases from J, with 17 bases between. CDR1 and CDR2 from the germline V gene are GTSNPN and SVGIG (reference sequence). This chain's CDR3 is CAWMRQVSLYTF. DNA for the CDR3: TGTGCCTGGATGCGACAGGTTTCTCTATACACCTTC. Combining the CDR3 with reference TRBV30 and TRBJ1-2 gives the whole variable domain SQTIHQWPATLVQPVGSPLSLECTVEGTSNPNLYWYRQAAGRGLQLLFYSVGIGQISSEVPQNLSASRPQDRQFILSSKKLLLSDSGFYLCAWMRQVSLYTFGSGTRLTVV.

The rearrangement joins TRBV11-3 to TRBJ2-5; TRBD2 matches at 9 bases. CDR1 and CDR2 from the germline V gene are SGHNT and YENEEA. J gave up 5 bases and V 3 bases, and 16 bases lay outside the gene matches. There are 18 residues in the CDR3. CDR3 amino acids: CASSFGGGSGGYGETQYF. The CDR3, as DNA: TGTGCCAGCAGCTTTGGAGGGGGTAGCGGGGGATACGGGGAGACCCAGTACTTC. The full variable domain, rest sourced from reference TRBV11-3 and TRBJ2-5, is EAGVVQSPRYKIIEKKQPVAFWCNPISGHNTLYWYLQNLGQGPELLIRYENEEAVDDSQLPKDRFSAERLKGVDSTLKIQPAELGDSAVYLCASSFGGGSGGYGETQYFGPGTRLLVL.

The chain couples TRBV15 to TRBJ1-2; tentative D call: TRBD1 (6 bases). Trimming stripped 2 bases from V and 6 bases from J, with 16 bases between. This CDR3 spans 15 amino acids. The germline V gene has CDR1 LNHNV and CDR2 YYDKDF (reference sequence). CDR3 in amino acids: CATSRLGTPEDGYTF. CDR3 nucleotide sequence: TGTGCCACCAGCAGACTAGGGACACCGGAGGATGGCTACACCTTC.

The V call is TRBV7-9, the J call TRBJ1-2; weak D call: TRBD1 (6 bases). Deletions cut 3 bases from V and 8 bases from J, with 16 bases between. Germline CDR1 and CDR2: SEHNR and FQNEAQ (reference sequence). This CDR3 has 14 amino acids. CDR3 bases: TGTGCCAGCAGCTTGGTTCCCCCGGGACAAGGCTACACCTTC. It encodes CASSLVPPGQGYTF. The full variable domain, in which reference TRBV7-9 and TRBJ1-2 provide the parts outside the CDR3, is DTGVSQNPRHKITKRGQNVTFRCDPISEHNRLYWYRQTLGQGPEFLTYFQNEAQLEKSRLLSDRFSAERPKGSFSTLEIQRTEQGDSAMYLCASSLVPPGQGYTFGSGTRLTVV.

About this clonotype itself: One end of the junction varies from germline; a read error may be responsible. The rearrangement links TRBV5-6 to TRBJ2-1, with 7 bases matching TRBD1. Germline CDR1 SGHDT, CDR2 YYEEEE. The CDR3 extends over 12 amino acids. The CDR3 loop is CASSVTGYSNYF. CDR3 coding DNA: TGTGCCAGCAGCGTGACAGGGTACAGTAACTACTTC.

This clonotype is medium-sized (0.01 to 0.1%). The chain couples TRBV7-9 to TRBJ1-5; no clear D gene. The germline V and J ends were trimmed by 0 bases and 5 bases, with 8 bases remaining between them. Germline V gene data show CDR1 as SEHNR and CDR2 as FQNEAQ (reference sequence). The CDR3 has 14 amino acids. CDR3 residues: CASSLASGDQPQHF. CDR3 DNA sequence: TGTGCCAGCAGCTTAGCTTCAGGCGATCAGCCCCAGCATTTT.

This clonotype showed up just a few times. The rearrangement uses TRBV30 and TRBJ1-6; 8 bases map to TRBD1. V dropped 5 bases and J dropped 7; count of bases not matched to a gene: 1. In germline, CDR1 is GTSNPN, CDR2 SVGIG (reference sequence). CDR3 length: 12 amino acids. The CDR3 DNA follows: TGTGCCTGGGGGACAGGAAATTCACCCCTCCACTTT. Translating it yields CAWGTGNSPLHF.

Only a few counts were recorded for this clonotype. This chain connects TRBV19 to TRBJ1-1, with TRBD1 as a possible D gene (6 bases). Between the trimmed V and J ends, which lost 2 bases and 0 bases, there was a span of 7 bases. In germline, CDR1 is LNHDA, CDR2 SQIVND (reference sequence). The CDR3 contains 14 residues. In nucleotides, the CDR3 is TGTGCCAGTAGTATACCAGGGGTGAACACTGAAGCTTTCTTT. Translating it yields CASSIPGVNTEAFF.

The rearrangement joins TRBV7-9 to TRBJ1-2; no definite D call. Trimming stripped 5 bases from V and 6 bases from J, with 16 bases between. The CDR3 extends over 14 amino acids. The germline CDR1 and CDR2 sequences are SEHNR and FQNEAQ (reference sequence). The CDR3 region is CASSPLGGSDGYTF. CDR3 DNA sequence: TGTGCCAGCAGCCCCCTCGGTGGAAGCGATGGCTACACCTTC.

This clonotype showed up just once. The V gene is TRBV6-2 or TRBV6-3, the J gene TRBJ2-7; 7 nucleotides match TRBD2. The CDR3 totals 13 residues. V was pared by 2 bases and J by 5 bases, with 3 bases of the junction left unmatched. CDR1 and CDR2 (germline): MNHEY, SVGEGT. The CDR3 protein is CASSYGRANEQYF. CDR3 bases: TGTGCCAGCAGTTACGGGAGGGCCAACGAGCAGTACTTC.

The chain recombines TRBV29-1 with TRBJ2-3; no definite D call. V lost 0 bases and J lost 4, with 5 bases in between. Looked up from germline, CDR1 is SQVTM and CDR2 is ANQGSEA. This CDR3 comprises 12 residues. The CDR3 here is CSVEDLSDTQYF. The CDR3 DNA is TGCAGCGTTGAAGATTTGTCAGATACGCAGTATTTT.

The genes are TRBV7-3 and TRBJ1-1; D uncertain. V was cut by 0 bases and J by 4 bases, with 9 bases left in between. The CDR3 extends over 14 amino acids. Germline V CDR1 and CDR2: SGHTA, FQGTGA. The CDR3: CASSLTGGGTEAFF. The CDR3 bases are TGTGCCAGCAGCTTAACGGGCGGAGGCACTGAAGCTTTCTTT. The full variable domain, completed using reference TRBV7-3 and TRBJ1-1, is GAGVSQTPSNKVTEKGKYVELRCDPISGHTALYWYRQSLGQGPEFLIYFQGTGAADDSGLPNDRFFAVRPEGSVSTLKIQRTERGDSAVYLCASSLTGGGTEAFFGQGTRLTVV.